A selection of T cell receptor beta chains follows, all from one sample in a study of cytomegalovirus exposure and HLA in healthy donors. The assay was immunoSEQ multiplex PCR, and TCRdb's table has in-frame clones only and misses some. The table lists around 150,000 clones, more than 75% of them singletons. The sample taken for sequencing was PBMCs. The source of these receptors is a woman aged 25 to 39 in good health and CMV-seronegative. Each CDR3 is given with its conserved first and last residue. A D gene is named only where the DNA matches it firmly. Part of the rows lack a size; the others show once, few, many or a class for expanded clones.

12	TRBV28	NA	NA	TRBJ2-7	CASSPDSYEQYF	TGTGCCAGCAGCCCCGACAGTTACGAGCAGTACTTC
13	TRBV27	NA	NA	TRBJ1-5	CASSFPRGQPQHF	TGTGCCAGCAGTTTCCCAAGAGGTCAGCCCCAGCATTTT
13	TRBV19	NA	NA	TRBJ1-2	CASRTTGNYGYTF	TGTGCCAGTAGGACGACAGGAAACTATGGCTACACCTTC
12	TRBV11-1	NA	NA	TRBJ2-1	CASSVKLDEQFF	TGTGCCAGCAGCGTAAAGCTGGATGAGCAGTTCTTC
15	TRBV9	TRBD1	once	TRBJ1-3	CASSALRDRGNTIYF	TGTGCCAGCAGCGCGCTCCGGGACAGGGGAAACACCATATATTTT
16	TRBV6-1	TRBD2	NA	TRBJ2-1	CASSGPHGSGSSEQFF	TGTGCCAGCAGTGGGCCCCATGGTAGCGGGAGTAGTGAGCAGTTCTTC
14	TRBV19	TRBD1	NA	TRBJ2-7	CASSIDPGTGEQYF	TGTGCCAGTAGTATAGATCCAGGGACAGGCGAGCAGTACTTC
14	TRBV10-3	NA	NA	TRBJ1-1	CAISDRRLNTEAFF	TGTGCCATCAGTGACAGGAGGTTGAACACTGAAGCTTTCTTT
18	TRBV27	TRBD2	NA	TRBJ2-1	CASSSPRGSGGRWDEQFF	TGTGCCAGCAGTTCACCCCGGGGTAGCGGGGGCCGTTGGGATGAGCAGTTCTTC
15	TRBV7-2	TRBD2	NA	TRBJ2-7	CASSLAASGGYEQYF	TGTGCCAGCAGCTTAGCAGCTAGCGGGGGCTACGAGCAGTACTTC
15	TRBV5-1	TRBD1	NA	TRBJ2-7	CASSLLTGGLNEQYF	TGCGCCAGCAGCTTGTTGACAGGGGGCTTGAACGAGCAGTACTTC
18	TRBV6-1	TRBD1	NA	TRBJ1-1	CASSEALLQGAIDTEAFF	TGTGCCAGCAGTGAAGCGCTTCTTCAGGGGGCGATTGACACTGAAGCTTTCTTT
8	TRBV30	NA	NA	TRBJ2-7	CAHYEQYF	TGTGCCCACTACGAGCAGTACTTC
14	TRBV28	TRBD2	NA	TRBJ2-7	CASSLRAGVREQYF	TGTGCCAGCAGTTTACGAGCGGGAGTTCGCGAGCAGTACTTC
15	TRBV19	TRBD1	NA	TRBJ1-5	CASSVYRGSNQPQHF	TGTGCCAGTAGTGTCTACAGGGGAAGCAATCAGCCCCAGCATTTT
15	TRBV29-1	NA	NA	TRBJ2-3	CSVEDLRLNTDTQYF	TGCAGCGTTGAAGATCTGAGACTTAACACAGATACGCAGTATTTT
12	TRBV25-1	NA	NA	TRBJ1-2	CASRVPGQSYTF	TGTGCCAGCCGCGTACCGGGACAAAGCTACACCTTC
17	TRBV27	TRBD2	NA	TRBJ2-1	CASSDLDMVAGGHEQFF	TGTGCCAGCAGTGATCTGGATATGGTAGCGGGGGGACATGAGCAGTTCTTC
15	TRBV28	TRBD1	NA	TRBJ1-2	CASSLARTGGSGYTF	TGTGCCAGCAGTTTAGCCCGGACAGGGGGGAGTGGCTACACCTTC
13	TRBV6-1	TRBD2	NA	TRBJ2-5	CASQFGGGETQYF	TGTGCCAGTCAATTTGGGGGAGGGGAGACCCAGTACTTC
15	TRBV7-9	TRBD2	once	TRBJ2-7	CASSLTSGSSYEQYF	TGTGCCAGCAGCTTGACTAGCGGGAGCTCCTACGAGCAGTACTTC
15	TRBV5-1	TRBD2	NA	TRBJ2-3	CASSSGLAGMDTQYF	TGCGCCAGCAGCTCGGGACTAGCGGGGATGGATACGCAGTATTTT
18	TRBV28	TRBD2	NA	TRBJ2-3	CASSFPVEQGGRADTQYF	TGTGCCAGCAGTTTCCCTGTGGAGCAGGGAGGGAGGGCAGATACGCAGTATTTT
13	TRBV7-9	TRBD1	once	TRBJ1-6	CASLDRVNSPLHF	TGTGCCAGCTTGGACAGGGTGAATTCACCCCTCCACTTT
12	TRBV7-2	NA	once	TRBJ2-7	CASSSRAYEQYF	TGTGCCAGCAGCTCCCGGGCCTACGAGCAGTACTTC
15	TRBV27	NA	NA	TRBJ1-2	CASSLFGGTVYGYTF	TGTGCCAGCAGTTTATTTGGGGGGACTGTCTATGGCTACACCTTC
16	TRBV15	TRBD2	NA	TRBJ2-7	CATSSREGDSGNEQYF	TGTGCCACCAGCAGCCGGGAGGGGGACTCAGGTAACGAGCAGTACTTC
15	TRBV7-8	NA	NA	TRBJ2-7	CASSSPARAKDEQYF	TGTGCCAGCAGCTCGCCCGCCAGGGCCAAGGACGAGCAGTACTTC
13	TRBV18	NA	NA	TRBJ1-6	CASSPQEDSPLHF	TGTGCCAGCTCACCACAGGAGGACTCACCCCTCCACTTT
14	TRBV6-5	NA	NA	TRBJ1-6	CASSYHGGGTPLHF	TGTGCCAGCAGTTACCACGGGGGGGGAACACCCCTCCACTTT
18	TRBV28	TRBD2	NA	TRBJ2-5	CASSLPLDREGRLKTQYF	TGTGCCAGCAGTTTACCCCTCGACCGGGAGGGCCGTTTAAAGACCCAGTACTTC
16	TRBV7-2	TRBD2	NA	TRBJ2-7	CASSLEPAGVIYEQYF	TGTGCCAGCAGCTTAGAGCCAGCGGGGGTGATCTACGAGCAGTACTTC
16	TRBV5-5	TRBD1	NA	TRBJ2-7	CASSFNFPQGVYEQYF	TGTGCCAGCAGCTTTAATTTCCCCCAGGGGGTCTACGAGCAGTACTTC
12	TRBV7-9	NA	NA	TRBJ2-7	CASSSRQSEQYF	TGTGCCAGCAGCTCTAGACAGAGCGAGCAGTACTTC
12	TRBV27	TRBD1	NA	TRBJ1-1	CASSSTGGPTFF	TGTGCCAGCAGTTCGACAGGGGGGCCGACTTTCTTT
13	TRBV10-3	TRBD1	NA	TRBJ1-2	CAIRGAGGYGYTF	TGTGCCATCAGAGGGGCAGGGGGCTATGGCTACACCTTC
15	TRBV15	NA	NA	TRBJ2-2	CATSRDGWEFGELFF	TGTGCCACCAGCAGAGACGGGTGGGAGTTCGGGGAGCTGTTTTTT
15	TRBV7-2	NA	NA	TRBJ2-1	CASSLPGRSYNEQFF	TGTGCCAGCAGCTTACCCGGCAGGTCATACAATGAGCAGTTCTTC
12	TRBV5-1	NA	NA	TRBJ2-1	CASSLDYFEQFF	TGCGCCAGCAGCCTGGACTATTTTGAGCAGTTCTTC
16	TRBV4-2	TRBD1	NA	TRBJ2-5	CASSQEETGLLETQYF	TGTGCCAGCAGCCAAGAGGAGACAGGGCTGTTGGAGACCCAGTACTTC
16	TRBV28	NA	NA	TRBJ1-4	CASSPLRWRGNEKLFF	TGTGCCAGCAGTCCGTTACGATGGAGAGGAAATGAAAAACTGTTTTTT
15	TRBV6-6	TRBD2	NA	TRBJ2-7	CASSYTLAGSYEQYF	TGTGCCAGCAGTTACACACTAGCGGGGTCCTACGAGCAGTACTTC
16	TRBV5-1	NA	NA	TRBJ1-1	CASSATGRMGNTEAFF	TGCGCCAGCAGCGCCACAGGGCGAATGGGGAACACTGAAGCTTTCTTT
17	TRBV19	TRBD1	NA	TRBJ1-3	CASSLPRQGSAGNTIYF	TGTGCCAGTAGTCTACCTCGACAGGGTTCGGCTGGAAACACCATATATTTT
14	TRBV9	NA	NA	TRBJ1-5	CASSPSVSNQPQHF	TGTGCCAGCAGCCCCTCCGTGAGCAATCAGCCCCAGCATTTT
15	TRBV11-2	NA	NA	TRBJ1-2	CASSLDRTTPYGYTF	TGTGCCAGCAGCTTAGATCGGACAACCCCCTATGGCTACACCTTC
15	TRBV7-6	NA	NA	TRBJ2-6	CASSLTGSGANVLTF	TGTGCCAGCAGCTTGACAGGTTCTGGGGCCAACGTCCTGACTTTC
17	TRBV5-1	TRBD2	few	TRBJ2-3	CASSLDPSGISTDTQYF	TGCGCCAGCAGCTTGGACCCTAGCGGGATTAGCACAGATACGCAGTATTTT
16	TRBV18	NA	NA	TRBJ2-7	CASSPADGSPGDEQYF	TGTGCCAGCTCACCAGCGGACGGATCCCCGGGGGACGAGCAGTACTTC
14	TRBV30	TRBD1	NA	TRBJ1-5	CAWSGGNPNQPQHF	TGTGCCTGGTCAGGGGGAAATCCAAATCAGCCCCAGCATTTT
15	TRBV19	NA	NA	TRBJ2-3	CASSIGASGTDTQYF	TGTGCCAGTAGTATCGGCGCTAGCGGCACAGATACGCAGTATTTT
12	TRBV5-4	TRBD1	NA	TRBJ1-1	CASSKPGQEAFF	TGTGCCAGCAGCAAACCGGGACAGGAAGCTTTCTTT
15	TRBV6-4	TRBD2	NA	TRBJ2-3	CASSEGSGSTDTQYF	TGTGCCAGCAGTGAAGGTAGCGGGAGCACAGATACGCAGTATTTT
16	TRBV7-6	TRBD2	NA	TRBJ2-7	CASSSGLAGSSYEQYF	TGTGCCAGCAGCTCAGGACTAGCGGGGAGCTCCTACGAGCAGTACTTC
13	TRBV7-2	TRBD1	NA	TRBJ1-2	CASSLRDRDGYTF	TGTGCCAGCAGCTTAAGGGACAGGGACGGCTACACCTTC